This TCR beta chain emerged from a study of stem cell transplantation in POMP-related autoinflammatory disease. Study-wide points: A trend toward lower repertoire diversity and greater clonality appeared in every analyzed T-cell subset of PRAID patients.

TCRdb's table, derived via immunoSEQ multiplex PCR, lists solely in-frame clones and lacks some. The table includes over 1,000 clones, approximately 90% detected once. Note on this clone: What it binds is unknown.

Sequenced material: a CXCR5-defined cell subset from PBMCs. The clonotype comes from a human donor in good health.

The CDR3 reads CASSYSRLLSYNEQFF. CDR3 bases: TGTGCCAGCAGTTACTCGCGACTACTCTCCTACAATGAGCAGTTCTTC. The rearrangement uses TRBV6-5 and TRBJ2-1, with a possible D match to TRBD2 (5 bases). The CDR3 runs 16 residues. V was trimmed by 0 bases and J by 0 bases, leaving 9 bases between them. Germline lookup yields CDR1 MNHEY and CDR2 SVGAGI.